This TCR beta chain appears in the sequencing data of a study of T-cell memory formation after mild COVID-19. At the level of the study: Most TCR clusters belonged to a single donor.

Looked up from germline, CDR1 is LGHNA and CDR2 is YNFKEQ. The CDR3 is 15 amino acids. V lost 7 bases and J 6 bases, leaving 18 bases between the germline ends. Study conclusions and caveats: There was a balanced CD4/CD8 profile in clones contracting day 15 to 85, and later expanders leaned CD4+. Mainly CM and EM harbored the contracting CD4+ clones; mainly EMRA harbored the CD8+ ones.

Many counts were recorded for this clonotype. The antigen is undetermined. Employing constant-segment primers, 5'RACE generated TCR alpha and TCR beta cDNA libraries bearing sample barcodes and UMIs. TCRdb re-called the 5' RACE reads through MiXCR, storing one row per CDR3 protein. Of approximately 260,000 distinct CDR3 sequences detected, about a sixth appear once; the ten largest clones hold over 20%. The receptor was isolated from a man in his late teens or twenties who had mild COVID-19 (a few samples of this study predate the infection). Cell type and time point are not known. V gene TRBV4-2 combines with J gene TRBJ2-2; TRBD2 might be the D (6 bases). Sequenced: PBMCs or a T cell subset sorted from them (not recorded which). The DNA of the CDR3 is TGTGCCAGCAACACGAGGCCGGGGGACCCCGGGGAGCTGTTTTTT. It encodes CASNTRPGDPGELFF.